The 18 T cell receptor beta chains in this list originate from one sample, sequenced in a study of blood T cell repertoires in COVID-19. Assay: immunoSEQ multiplex PCR; the TCRdb copy retains only in-frame clones and omits some. The data show roughly 130,000 clones, with more than 70% seen just once and 9.5% to 15% held by the top ten. The sample taken for sequencing was peripheral blood. These receptors all stem from a woman in her twenties or thirties who had recovered from COVID-19.

The rearrangement uses TRBV18 and TRBJ2-3; a weak D match, TRBD1 (6 bases). V lost 2 bases and J lost 5, with 11 bases in between. The CDR3 runs to 14 residues. Germline V gene data show CDR1 as KGHSH and CDR2 as LQKENI. The CDR3 spells CASSPTGNKDTQYF. DNA for the CDR3: TGTGCCAGCTCACCAACAGGGAACAAAGATACGCAGTATTTT.

The rearrangement uses TRBV6-5 and TRBJ2-7; TRBD1 aligns across 12 bases. Germline V CDR1 and CDR2: MNHEY, SVGAGI. The CDR3 length is 15 residues. Germline trimming cut 6 bases from V and 5 bases from J; bases unmatched to any gene: 8. CDR3 nucleotides: TGTGCCAGCAGGGGGACGGGACAGGGGGCGAACGAGCAGTACTTC. Protein sequence: CASRGTGQGANEQYF.

The chain couples TRBV18 to TRBJ2-3; 10 bases are shared with TRBD2. Trimming removed 3 bases from V and 2 bases from J; junction bases left unmatched: 11. CDR3 length equals 18 residues. CDR1 and CDR2 from the germline V gene are KGHSH and LQKENI. CDR3 in DNA: TGTGCCAGCTCACCTCTCTCCGGGACTAGCGCCATCACAGATACGCAGTATTTT. This sequence encodes CASSPLSGTSAITDTQYF.

The gene calls are TRBV27 and TRBJ2-5, with a tentative D call TRBD2 (5 bases). CDR1 and CDR2 from the germline V gene are MNHEY and SMNVEV (reference sequence). The V and J ends lost 2 bases and 4 bases respectively, with 8 bases between them. This CDR3 comprises 13 residues. CDR3 coding DNA: TGTGCCAGCAGTTTAAGGAGGTCAGAGACCCAGTACTTC. Translation: CASSLRRSETQYF.

The chain has TRBV7-2 and TRBJ1-5; D not resolved. Germline CDR1 is SGHTA and CDR2 is FQGNSA. The CDR3 is 14 amino acids. With 1 base removed from V and 7 bases from J, the gap between germline ends came to 11 bases. The CDR3 nucleotides are TGTGCCAGCAGCTTAGATTGGGAGAGGCAGCCCCAGCATTTT. It encodes CASSLDWERQPQHF.

The rearrangement links TRBV10-3 to TRBJ1-1, with 10 bases matching TRBD1. Germline CDR1 reads ENHRY; CDR2 reads SYGVKD. V lost 6 bases, J lost 5 bases, and 9 bases stayed unmatched. This CDR3 comprises 15 residues. DNA for the CDR3: TGTGCCATCAGCGCGACAGGGGGCGCGGGGACTGAAGCTTTCTTT. It specifies CAISATGGAGTEAFF.

The chain joins TRBV7-2 to TRBJ2-2, with a weak D call TRBD2 (6 bases). This CDR3 contains 16 residues. Trimming took off 5 bases at V and 3 bases at J, with 16 bases between the two ends. Germline lookup yields CDR1 SGHTA and CDR2 FQGNSA. The CDR3 coding sequence is TGTGCCAGCAGCCACGGGACTTCTAAAGACACCGGGGAGCTGTTTTTT. Encoded protein: CASSHGTSKDTGELFF.

This chain uses TRBV19 with TRBJ1-1; 7 bases fit TRBD1. The trim removed 11 bases at V and 1 base at J, leaving 7 bases unmatched. From germline, CDR1 is LNHDA and CDR2 SQIVND (reference sequence). This CDR3 comprises 13 residues. The CDR3 loop is CAASGGGNTEAFF. The CDR3 DNA reads as TGTGCCGCATCAGGGGGAGGGAACACTGAAGCTTTCTTT.

This clone was counted a single time. This chain uses TRBV19 with TRBJ1-6; TRBD1 matches 7 bases. V lost 6 bases, J lost 4 bases, and 3 bases stayed unmatched. Germline-derived CDR1 and CDR2 are LNHDA and SQIVND (reference sequence). The CDR3 contains 14 residues. CDR3 protein: CASRVGQYNSPLHF. The CDR3 nucleotides read TGTGCCAGTAGAGTGGGACAGTATAATTCACCCCTCCACTTT.

The rearrangement joins TRBV19 to TRBJ2-1; 10 bases are a match to TRBD2. The length of the CDR3 is 20 residues. Germline CDR1 is LNHDA and CDR2 is SQIVND (reference sequence). J was trimmed by 3 bases and V by 0 bases; bases with no gene match: 14. The CDR3: CASSIDQVGSGGSNYNEQFF. CDR3 nucleotides: TGTGCCAGTAGTATAGATCAGGTTGGTAGCGGGGGGTCTAACTACAATGAGCAGTTCTTC.

Regarding this clone: One junction end disagrees with the germline gene, perhaps due to a read error. The V call is TRBV5-4, the J call TRBJ2-5; TRBD2 aligns across 7 bases. The CDR3 is 15 amino acids. Germline assignment: CDR1 SGHNT and CDR2 YYREEE (reference sequence). DNA of the CDR3: TGTGCCAGCAGATTGGGTCTAGCGGAGCAAGAGACCCAGTACTTC. As protein: CASRLGLAEQETQYF.

This chain links TRBV19 with TRBJ2-1, with 9 positions matching TRBD2. CDR3 length: 15 residues. The germline V gene has CDR1 LNHDA and CDR2 SQIVND (reference sequence). J gave up 7 bases and V 11 bases, and 15 bases lay outside the gene matches. This CDR3 reads CAPNPQREVGNEQFF. The CDR3 DNA reads TGTGCCCCCAATCCCCAGCGGGAGGTCGGAAATGAGCAGTTCTTC. The full variable domain, in which reference TRBV19 and TRBJ2-1 provide the parts outside the CDR3, is DGGITQSPKYLFRKEGQNVTLSCEQNLNHDAMYWYRQDPGQGLRLIYYSQIVNDFQKGDIAEGYSVSREKKESFPLTVTSAQKNPTAFYLCAPNPQREVGNEQFFGPGTRLTVL.

V usage is TRBV5-5 and J usage is TRBJ1-2; perhaps TRBD1 as D (6 bases). CDR1 and CDR2 from the germline V gene are SGHKS and YYEKEE (reference sequence). V lost 0 bases and J lost 5, with 8 bases in between. The CDR3 spans 13 residues. CDR3 coding DNA: TGTGCCAGCAGCTTGGCAGGGGAGTATGGCTACACCTTC. It yields the protein CASSLAGEYGYTF.

The sample holds many counts of this clone. The V gene is TRBV18, the J gene TRBJ2-5, with D perhaps matching TRBD1 (5 bases). Germline V gene data show CDR1 as KGHSH and CDR2 as LQKENI. There are 12 residues in the CDR3. Trimming stripped 4 bases from V and 7 bases from J, with 10 bases between. CDR3 sequence reads: CASSLDQGTQYF. In DNA, the CDR3 is TGTGCCAGCTCACTCGACCAGGGGACCCAGTACTTC.

The chain joins TRBV5-1 to TRBJ2-7, with TRBD1 identical over 8 bases. The CDR3 has 15 residues. Trimming removed 2 bases from V and 3 bases from J; junction bases left unmatched: 7. Germline CDR1 is SGHRS and CDR2 is YFSETQ. Written as DNA, the CDR3 is TGCGCCAGCAGCTTTTCCGGGACAGGATTCTACGAGCAGTACTTC. This sequence encodes CASSFSGTGFYEQYF.

This chain links TRBV6-1 with TRBJ1-2, with no clear D. Trimming stripped 1 base from V and 9 bases from J, with 15 bases between. Germline loops: CDR1 MNHNS, CDR2 SASEGT. The CDR3 spans 14 residues. CDR3 sequence reads: CASSEGAAGLRYTF. CDR3 nucleotides: TGTGCCAGCAGTGAAGGGGCAGCCGGTTTACGCTACACCTTC.

This sequence joins TRBV5-1 and TRBJ1-5; D ambiguous. V shed 0 bases and J shed 5 bases, with 6 bases lying between them. The germline CDR1 and CDR2 sequences are SGHRS and YFSETQ. This CDR3 has 13 amino acids. CDR3 coding DNA: TGCGCCAGCAGCTTGGGAGCGGATCAGCCCCAGCATTTT. This codes for CASSLGADQPQHF.

The chain couples TRBV18 to TRBJ1-4; perhaps TRBD1 as D (5 bases). Trimming stripped 3 bases from V and 8 bases from J, with 16 bases between. The CDR3 spans 15 residues. The germline gives CDR1 KGHSH, CDR2 LQKENI. CDR3 coding DNA: TGTGCCAGCTCACCGTCTGGGGGGACTTACGAAAAACTGTTTTTT. Encoded protein: CASSPSGGTYEKLFF.